One sample yielded the 4 T cell receptor beta chains listed below, sequenced in a study of blood T cells in healthy people across ages. Through a sample-barcoded 5' primer and a J-beta primer mix, a second PCR was run for roughly 7 to 12 cycles. TCRdb called the 5' RACE reads again in MiXCR, with one record for every CDR3 protein. The data contain some 700,000 distinct CDR3 sequences, around a fifth of them singletons. The sample taken for sequencing was blood. All receptors come from an older man in good health.

This clonotype was seen only a few times. The chain uses TRBV24-1 and TRBJ2-7; D unclear. The J call may be in error: the DNA end matches TRBJ2-1 better. This CDR3 has 14 residues. Per the germline V gene, CDR1 is KGHDR and CDR2 is SFDVKD. The CDR3 loop is CATSDPQYFNEQFF. DNA of the CDR3: TGTGCCACCAGTGACCCACAATACTTCAATGAGCAGTTCTTC.

The genes are TRBV18 and TRBJ1-1, with TRBD1 matching 10 bases. Germline V gene sequence: CDR1 KGHSH, CDR2 LQKENI. There are 14 residues in the CDR3. V was clipped by 0 bases and J by 6 bases; unmatched bases: 1. As DNA, the CDR3 is TGTGCCAGCTCACCACCGGGACAGGGGTCTGAAGCTTTCTTT. This codes for CASSPPGQGSEAFF.

The CDR3 sequence: CASSDGGREKLFF. CDR3 in DNA: TGTGCCAGCAGTGACGGTGGCCGAGAAAAACTGTTTTTT. The chain carries TRBV2 and TRBJ1-4; D uncertain. Deletions cut 3 bases from V and 8 bases from J, with 10 bases between. From germline, CDR1 is SNHLY and CDR2 FYNNEI. The CDR3 extends over 13 amino acids.

This clonotype was observed at least ten times. This chain links TRBV4-3 with TRBJ2-1; TRBD2 matches 10 bases. Germline CDR1 is LGHNA and CDR2 is YSLEER. Trimming at V came to 4 bases and at J to 4 bases, leaving 7 bases not matched to a gene. The CDR3 totals 16 residues. CDR3 nucleotides: TGCGCCAGCAGCCTGGGACTAGCGCCCGCTTACAATGAGCAGTTCTTC. It translates to CASSLGLAPAYNEQFF.